These 6 T cell receptor beta chains came from one sample sequenced in a study of blood T cells in healthy people across ages. A J-beta primer mix and a sample-barcoded 5' primer were used in a second PCR of roughly 7 to 12 cycles. One entry per CDR3 protein results from TCRdb running MiXCR on the 5' RACE reads. The data contain about 1 million distinct CDR3 sequences, about 25% of them singletons. Another study also made use of these data, one on T cells of mothers and their children.

Input material: blood. All receptors derive from a girl aged 2 to 10 in good health.

The V call is TRBV5-5, the J call TRBJ2-7; perhaps TRBD2 as D (5 bases). CDR1 and CDR2 (germline): SGHKS, YYEKEE (reference sequence). The germline V and J ends were trimmed by 0 bases and 2 bases, with 12 bases remaining between them. The CDR3 consists of 15 residues. CDR3 coding DNA: TGTGCCAGCAGCTTGGGGTTATGGGGAGCCTACGAGCAGTACGTC. Residues: CASSLGLWGAYEQYV.

V gene TRBV5-6 combines with J gene TRBJ1-2; 11 nucleotides align to TRBD1. The CDR3 consists of 16 residues. The germline V gene encodes CDR1 SGHDT and CDR2 YYEEEE. J lost 4 bases, V lost 1 base, and 6 bases had no gene match. This CDR3 is CASSLRTGGALYGYTF. Here the CDR3 DNA reads TGTGCCAGCAGCTTGAGGACAGGGGGCGCGCTCTATGGCTACACCTTC. Full variable domain (remainder filled in from reference TRBV5-6 and TRBJ1-2): DAGVTQSPTHLIKTRGQQVTLRCSPKSGHDTVSWYQQALGQGPQFIFQYYEEEERQRGNFPDRFSGHQFPNYSSELNVNALLLGDSALYLCASSLRTGGALYGYTFGSGTRLTVV.

A few counts support this clonotype. V is TRBV18 and J is TRBJ2-7, with D possibly TRBD1 on 5 matching bases. The V and J ends lost 5 bases and 5 bases respectively, with 13 bases between them. Germline values: CDR1 KGHSH, CDR2 LQKENI. This CDR3 comprises 13 residues. The CDR3 reads CASSDSWLDEQYF. The CDR3 DNA is TGTGCCAGCTCAGACAGTTGGTTGGACGAGCAGTACTTC.

This clonotype has just a few counts. The chain combines TRBV12-3 or TRBV12-4 with TRBJ2-1; D ambiguous. The V and J ends lost 7 bases and 8 bases respectively, with 15 bases between them. The CDR3 loop spans 13 amino acids. The CDR3 is CASTVDLFHEQFF. CDR3 DNA: TGTGCCAGCACCGTCGACCTTTTCCATGAGCAGTTCTTC.

There are a few counts of this clonotype. No DNA is shown, since the ends of the CDR3 on it are uncertain; the CDR3 is the one TCRdb lists. The chain joins TRBV28 to TRBJ2-5; the table names TRBD2, a call not compared with the DNA. Ends included, the CDR3 has 15 residues. CDR1 and CDR2 from the germline V gene are MDHEN and SYDVKM. The chain's CDR3 is CASSSSIAGTYEQYF.

In this sample, this clonotype turned up a few times. At one end the junction does not follow the germline gene, possibly because of a read error. The chain links TRBV20-1 to TRBJ2-3; 9 nucleotides agree with TRBD2. The CDR3 has 19 amino acids. Germline V gene data show CDR1 as DFQATT and CDR2 as SNEGSKA (reference sequence). CDR3: CSARRLVSGRVSGGETQYF. DNA of the CDR3: TGCAGTGCTAGAAGGCTGGTTAGCGGGAGAGTATCCGGGGGAGAGACCCAGTACTTT.